This T cell receptor (beta chain) stems from a study of T cell responses to AZD1222 COVID-19 vaccine. The study, taken as a whole, reports: It was only after the peak T cell response that any repertoires were sampled. Mostly white British, mostly female donors; authors suggested clonal diversity may be underestimated. Spike-specific TCR depth and breadth grew after two AZD1222 doses.

Sequencing used immunoSEQ multiplex PCR; TCRdb keeps in-frame clones, though not all of them. Of around 200,000 clones detected, 94% appear once; the ten largest clones hold 1.6%. The V and J ends lost 8 bases and 5 bases, in that order; junction bases with no gene match: 6. The CDR3 extends over 13 amino acids. CDR1 is MDHEN and CDR2 is SYDVKM in the germline V gene. For this clone: The antigen remains undetermined.

Sequencing was performed on peripheral blood, taken 28 days after the second AZD1222 dose. The receptor comes from an adult who received the AZD1222 COVID-19 vaccine. The rearrangement links TRBV28 to TRBJ1-1; 9 bases line up with TRBD1. In DNA, the CDR3 is TGTGCCAGCGGAACAGGGGGCCGGACTGAAGCTTTCTTT. Residues: CASGTGGRTEAFF.